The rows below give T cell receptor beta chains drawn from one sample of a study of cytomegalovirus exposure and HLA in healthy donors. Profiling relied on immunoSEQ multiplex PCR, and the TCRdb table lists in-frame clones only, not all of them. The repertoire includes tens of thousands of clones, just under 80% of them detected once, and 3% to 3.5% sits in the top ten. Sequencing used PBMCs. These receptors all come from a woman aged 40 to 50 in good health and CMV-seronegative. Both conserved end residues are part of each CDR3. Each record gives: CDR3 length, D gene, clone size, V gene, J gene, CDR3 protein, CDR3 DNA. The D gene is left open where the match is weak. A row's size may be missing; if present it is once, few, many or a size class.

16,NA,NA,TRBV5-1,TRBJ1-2,CASSLGAGFANYGYTF,TGCGCCAGCAGCTTGGGCGCGGGGTTCGCTAACTATGGCTACACCTTC
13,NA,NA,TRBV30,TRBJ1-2,CAWRVMGIYGYTF,TGTGCCTGGCGTGTAATGGGCATTTATGGCTACACCTTC
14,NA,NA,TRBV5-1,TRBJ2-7,CASSYVGGHYEQYF,TGCGCCAGCAGTTACGTTGGCGGCCACTACGAGCAGTACTTC
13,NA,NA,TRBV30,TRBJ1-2,CAWKIGGAVGYTF,TGTGCCTGGAAAATAGGAGGGGCGGTTGGCTACACCTTC
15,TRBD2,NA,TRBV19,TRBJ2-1,CASSLLAGAYNEQFF,TGTGCCAGTAGTCTACTAGCGGGTGCCTACAATGAGCAGTTCTTC
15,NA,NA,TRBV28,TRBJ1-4,CASSKSGPANEKLFF,TGTGCCAGCAGTAAGTCAGGGCCAGCTAATGAAAAACTGTTTTTT
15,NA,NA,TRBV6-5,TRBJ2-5,CASSYSPESQETQYF,TGTGCCAGCAGTTACTCGCCCGAGTCCCAAGAGACCCAGTACTTC
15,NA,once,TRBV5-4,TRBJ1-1,CASSLDRDRHTEAFF,TGTGCCAGCAGCTTGGATAGAGATCGCCACACTGAAGCTTTCTTT
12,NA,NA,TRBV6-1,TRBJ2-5,CASSGGAETQYF,TGTGCCAGCAGCGGGGGTGCGGAGACCCAGTACTTC
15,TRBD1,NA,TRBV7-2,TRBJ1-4,CASSSDRGRREKLFF,TGTGCCAGCAGCTCGGACAGGGGGCGGAGGGAAAAACTGTTTTTT